These T cell receptor beta chains were read from a single sample in a study of CD8 T cells in Susac syndrome. TCRdb recomputed calls from the immunoSEQ multiplex PCR reads with MiXCR, one row per CDR3 protein. The sample lists roughly 150,000 distinct CDR3 sequences, approximately 93% occurring once. Sequencing was done on a sample of CD4+ T cells from PBMCs. Receptors originate from a human donor with multiple sclerosis. The CDR3 runs from the conserved cysteine through the conserved F or W. Fields, in order: D gene, J gene, V gene, clone size, CDR3 protein, CDR3 DNA. D genes are given only for firm matches. Clone size, where shown, is once, few, many, or a class for clones that have expanded.

d_gene: .; j_gene: TRBJ2-1; v_gene: TRBV5-4; abundance: .; CDR3aa: CASSFWESSYNEQFF; CDR3nt: TGTGCCAGCAGCTTTTGGGAAAGCTCCTACAATGAGCAGTTCTTC
d_gene: TRBD2; j_gene: TRBJ2-7; v_gene: TRBV28; abundance: .; CDR3aa: CASKLSGSNYEQYF; CDR3nt: TGTGCCAGCAAACTTAGCGGGTCTAACTACGAGCAGTACTTC
d_gene: .; j_gene: TRBJ2-3; v_gene: TRBV20-1; abundance: once; CDR3aa: CSARRGSQTDTQYF; CDR3nt: TGCAGTGCTAGACGGGGCAGCCAAACAGATACGCAGTATTTT
d_gene: .; j_gene: TRBJ2-7; v_gene: TRBV30; abundance: .; CDR3aa: CAWNIGSYEQYF; CDR3nt: TGTGCCTGGAACATTGGCTCCTACGAGCAGTACTTC
d_gene: .; j_gene: TRBJ1-2; v_gene: TRBV14; abundance: .; CDR3aa: CASSRMTTYGYTF; CDR3nt: TGTGCCAGCAGCCGGATGACAACCTATGGCTACACCTTC
d_gene: .; j_gene: TRBJ1-4; v_gene: TRBV4-2; abundance: .; CDR3aa: CASSPPWDWEKLFF; CDR3nt: TGTGCCAGCAGCCCCCCGTGGGATTGGGAAAAACTGTTTTTT
d_gene: .; j_gene: TRBJ2-7; v_gene: TRBV30; abundance: once; CDR3aa: CAWMRGSYEQYF; CDR3nt: TGTGCCTGGATGAGGGGCTCCTACGAGCAGTACTTC
d_gene: .; j_gene: TRBJ2-3; v_gene: TRBV5-1; abundance: .; CDR3aa: CASKGGDGDTQYF; CDR3nt: TGCGCCAGCAAAGGGGGAGATGGCGATACGCAGTATTTT
d_gene: .; j_gene: TRBJ2-5; v_gene: TRBV2; abundance: .; CDR3aa: CATSTHVETQYF; CDR3nt: TGTGCCACCTCGACCCACGTAGAGACCCAGTACTTC
d_gene: .; j_gene: TRBJ2-6; v_gene: TRBV7-2; abundance: .; CDR3aa: CASSSVGSGANVLTF; CDR3nt: TGTGCCAGCAGCTCAGTCGGCTCTGGGGCCAACGTCCTGACTTTC
d_gene: TRBD1; j_gene: TRBJ1-5; v_gene: TRBV28; abundance: .; CDR3aa: CASSAGQGNQPQHF; CDR3nt: TGTGCCAGCAGTGCCGGACAGGGGAATCAGCCCCAGCATTTT
d_gene: TRBD1; j_gene: TRBJ1-1; v_gene: TRBV18; abundance: .; CDR3aa: CASSSGQGSRGTEAFF; CDR3nt: TGTGCCAGCTCATCAGGACAGGGGAGTCGCGGGACTGAAGCTTTCTTT
d_gene: .; j_gene: TRBJ1-2; v_gene: TRBV7-9; abundance: .; CDR3aa: CASSDSILFFGYTF; CDR3nt: TGTGCCTCCTCGGACAGCATCCTTTTCTTTGGCTACACCTTC
d_gene: .; j_gene: TRBJ1-3; v_gene: TRBV12-3/TRBV12-4; abundance: .; CDR3aa: CASGAASGNTIYF; CDR3nt: TGTGCCAGCGGCGCGGCCTCTGGAAACACCATATATTTT
d_gene: .; j_gene: TRBJ1-2; v_gene: TRBV18; abundance: few; CDR3aa: CASSPSRDGYTF; CDR3nt: TGTGCCAGCTCCCCCTCCAGGGATGGCTACACCTTC
d_gene: TRBD1; j_gene: TRBJ1-1; v_gene: TRBV3-1; abundance: .; CDR3aa: CASSQKGTGTLAFF; CDR3nt: TGTGCCAGCAGCCAAAAAGGGACAGGGACTTTGGCTTTCTTT
d_gene: .; j_gene: TRBJ1-5; v_gene: TRBV27; abundance: .; CDR3aa: CASSFRRNQPQHF; CDR3nt: TGTGCCAGCAGTTTTCGGAGAAATCAGCCCCAGCATTTT
d_gene: .; j_gene: TRBJ2-7; v_gene: TRBV6-1; abundance: .; CDR3aa: CASSGTRGIEQYF; CDR3nt: TGTGCCAGCAGTGGAACTAGGGGTATCGAGCAGTACTTC
d_gene: TRBD2; j_gene: TRBJ2-1; v_gene: TRBV9; abundance: .; CDR3aa: CASSVGTSGSFYNEQFF; CDR3nt: TGTGCCAGCAGCGTAGGGACTAGCGGGAGCTTCTACAATGAGCAGTTCTTC
d_gene: .; j_gene: TRBJ2-5; v_gene: TRBV6-2/TRBV6-3; abundance: .; CDR3aa: CACGYSLGETQYF; CDR3nt: TGTGCCTGTGGCTACAGCCTCGGGGAGACCCAGTACTTC
d_gene: .; j_gene: TRBJ1-5; v_gene: TRBV27; abundance: .; CDR3aa: CASSFSGYGHQPQHF; CDR3nt: TGTGCCAGCAGTTTCAGCGGATACGGCCATCAGCCCCAGCATTTT
d_gene: .; j_gene: TRBJ2-6; v_gene: TRBV24-1; abundance: .; CDR3aa: CATRGSGANVLTF; CDR3nt: TGTGCCACCAGAGGATCTGGGGCCAACGTCCTGACTTTC
d_gene: .; j_gene: TRBJ2-1; v_gene: TRBV6-5; abundance: .; CDR3aa: CASRPGQTEEQFF; CDR3nt: TGTGCCAGCAGGCCTGGACAAACGGAGGAGCAGTTCTTC
d_gene: TRBD2; j_gene: TRBJ2-5; v_gene: TRBV7-7; abundance: .; CDR3aa: CASSLGFGGSGSMSTQYF; CDR3nt: TGTGCCAGCAGCTTAGGGTTCGGAGGTAGCGGGAGTATGTCGACCCAGTACTTC
d_gene: .; j_gene: TRBJ2-7; v_gene: TRBV27; abundance: .; CDR3aa: CASSLLRGSLTYEQYF; CDR3nt: TGTGCCAGCAGTTTATTGAGGGGAAGCCTTACCTACGAGCAGTACTTC
d_gene: .; j_gene: TRBJ2-7; v_gene: TRBV15; abundance: .; CDR3aa: CATSRVGAGRSEQYF; CDR3nt: TGTGCCACCAGCAGAGTCGGCGCTGGTAGGTCCGAGCAGTACTTC
d_gene: .; j_gene: TRBJ2-3; v_gene: TRBV4-1; abundance: .; CDR3aa: CASSQDLATLSTDTQYF; CDR3nt: TGCGCCAGCAGCCAAGATTTAGCTACCTTGAGCACAGATACGCAGTATTTT
d_gene: TRBD2; j_gene: TRBJ2-5; v_gene: TRBV5-1; abundance: once; CDR3aa: CASSLGSGETQYF; CDR3nt: TGCGCCAGCAGCTTGGGTAGCGGGGAGACCCAGTACTTC
d_gene: .; j_gene: TRBJ1-1; v_gene: TRBV27; abundance: .; CDR3aa: CASSPRGRGTEAFF; CDR3nt: TGTGCCAGCAGCCCCCGGGGCAGGGGCACTGAAGCTTTCTTT
d_gene: .; j_gene: TRBJ2-2; v_gene: TRBV28; abundance: .; CDR3aa: CAIRTGAGELFF; CDR3nt: TGTGCCATCAGAACGGGGGCCGGGGAGCTGTTTTTT
d_gene: .; j_gene: TRBJ1-3; v_gene: TRBV5-1; abundance: .; CDR3aa: CASSLNRDNTIYF; CDR3nt: TGCGCCAGCAGCTTAAACAGGGATAACACCATATATTTT
d_gene: .; j_gene: TRBJ1-2; v_gene: TRBV27; abundance: .; CDR3aa: CASSFDTGSRGYTF; CDR3nt: TGTGCCAGCAGTTTTGATACAGGCAGCCGAGGCTACACCTTC
d_gene: .; j_gene: TRBJ2-5; v_gene: TRBV9; abundance: .; CDR3aa: CASSVDRGLQETQYF; CDR3nt: TGTGCCAGCAGCGTAGATAGGGGTCTCCAAGAGACCCAGTACTTC
d_gene: TRBD2; j_gene: TRBJ2-1; v_gene: TRBV9; abundance: once; CDR3aa: CASSVGGRAASYNEQFF; CDR3nt: TGTGCCAGCAGCGTAGGAGGGAGGGCCGCCTCCTACAATGAGCAGTTCTTC
d_gene: TRBD1; j_gene: TRBJ1-1; v_gene: TRBV18; abundance: .; CDR3aa: CASSPLDRVNTEAFF; CDR3nt: TGTGCCAGCTCACCCCTGGACAGGGTGAACACTGAAGCTTTCTTT
d_gene: .; j_gene: TRBJ2-1; v_gene: TRBV19; abundance: .; CDR3aa: CASSIEWRYNEQFF; CDR3nt: TGTGCCAGTAGTATAGAATGGAGGTACAATGAGCAGTTCTTC
d_gene: .; j_gene: TRBJ1-2; v_gene: TRBV7-2; abundance: .; CDR3aa: CASSLVPGRNYGYTF; CDR3nt: TGTGCCAGCAGCTTAGTGCCAGGGCGTAACTATGGCTACACCTTC
d_gene: .; j_gene: TRBJ2-7; v_gene: TRBV5-4; abundance: .; CDR3aa: CASSTPSGLGEQYF; CDR3nt: TGTGCCAGCAGCACCCCGTCGGGGTTAGGGGAGCAGTACTTC
d_gene: .; j_gene: TRBJ1-1; v_gene: TRBV7-2; abundance: .; CDR3aa: CASSYRPVGSATEAFF; CDR3nt: TGTGCCAGCAGTTACCGCCCGGTAGGTAGTGCCACTGAAGCTTTCTTT
d_gene: TRBD2; j_gene: TRBJ2-1; v_gene: TRBV20-1; abundance: .; CDR3aa: CSAHFSGRDYNEQFF; CDR3nt: TGCAGTGCTCACTTTAGCGGGAGAGACTACAATGAGCAGTTCTTC
d_gene: TRBD2; j_gene: TRBJ2-1; v_gene: TRBV24-1; abundance: .; CDR3aa: CATRGGWVGNEQFF; CDR3nt: TGTGCCACCCGGGGGGGTTGGGTGGGCAATGAGCAGTTCTTC
d_gene: .; j_gene: TRBJ1-3; v_gene: TRBV28; abundance: .; CDR3aa: CASSFSQGRNTIYF; CDR3nt: TGTGCCAGCAGTTTCAGTCAGGGTAGGAACACCATATATTTT
d_gene: .; j_gene: TRBJ2-1; v_gene: TRBV7-2; abundance: .; CDR3aa: CASSSTGTSNEQFF; CDR3nt: TGTGCCAGCAGCTCTACCGGGACTTCCAATGAGCAGTTCTTC
d_gene: .; j_gene: TRBJ2-7; v_gene: TRBV5-1; abundance: .; CDR3aa: CASRGRAGLSYEQYF; CDR3nt: TGCGCCAGCAGAGGACGAGCGGGCCTGTCCTACGAGCAGTACTTC